These T cell receptor beta chains were read from a single sample in a study of T-cell reconstitution after alpha-beta-depleted transplantation in children. Using its own MiXCR run on the PCR reads, TCRdb lists one record per CDR3 protein. The sample shows fewer than 550,000 distinct CDR3 sequences, about 10% of them seen only once. Sample: PBMCs, mostly from graft donor cells, taken 180 days after TCRalphabeta/CD19-depleted stem cell transplant. Every receptor here comes from a female patient between 2 and 15 years old who had a stem cell transplant for aplastic anemia, so the T cells may come from the graft donor. The CDR3 runs from the conserved cysteine through the conserved F or W. The D gene is left open where the match is weak. Not every row has a clone size; where given, it reads once, few, many or a size class.

J gene: TRBJ1-6; D gene: TRBD1; CDR3 length: 14; V gene: TRBV6-1; clone size: few; CDR3 protein: CASNKGQGTSPLHF; CDR3 DNA: TGTGCCAGCAATAAAGGACAGGGGACTTCACCCCTCCACTTT
J gene: TRBJ1-5; D gene: TRBD1; CDR3 length: 14; V gene: TRBV18; clone size: many; CDR3 protein: CASSKGTANQPQHF; CDR3 DNA: TGTGCCAGCTCAAAGGGGACAGCTAATCAGCCCCAGCATTTT
J gene: TRBJ2-3; D gene: -; CDR3 length: 14; V gene: TRBV10-3; clone size: many; CDR3 protein: CAISEGGPIPTQYF; CDR3 DNA: TGTGCCATCAGTGAGGGGGGACCCATTCCTACGCAGTATTTT
J gene: TRBJ2-3; D gene: -; CDR3 length: 17; V gene: TRBV24-1; clone size: few; CDR3 protein: CATSESGSLGPPDTQYF; CDR3 DNA: TGTGCCACCAGTGAGAGTGGGAGTCTAGGTCCCCCAGATACGCAGTATTTT
J gene: TRBJ2-3; D gene: TRBD2; CDR3 length: 16; V gene: TRBV7-9; clone size: many; CDR3 protein: CASSLTSGSGADTQYF; CDR3 DNA: TGTGCCAGCAGCCTTACTAGCGGGAGTGGCGCAGATACGCAGTATTTT
J gene: TRBJ2-5; D gene: TRBD2; CDR3 length: 16; V gene: TRBV4-2; clone size: many; CDR3 protein: CASSQVGLAGQETQYF; CDR3 DNA: TGTGCCAGCAGCCAAGTGGGACTAGCTGGCCAAGAGACCCAGTACTTC
J gene: TRBJ2-1; D gene: TRBD2; CDR3 length: 14; V gene: TRBV5-1; clone size: few; CDR3 protein: CASSLRLAGAEQFF; CDR3 DNA: TGCGCCAGCAGCTTGCGACTAGCGGGAGCTGAGCAGTTCTTC
J gene: TRBJ2-1; D gene: -; CDR3 length: 18; V gene: TRBV20-1; clone size: many; CDR3 protein: CSARVRGLAGSSYNEQFF; CDR3 DNA: TGCAGTGCTAGAGTGAGGGGCCTGGCGGGAAGCTCCTACAATGAGCAGTTCTTC
J gene: TRBJ2-5; D gene: -; CDR3 length: 11; V gene: TRBV20-1; clone size: few; CDR3 protein: CSGGVRETQYF; CDR3 DNA: TGCAGTGGGGGCGTTCGAGAGACCCAGTACTTC
J gene: TRBJ2-7; D gene: TRBD1; CDR3 length: 13; V gene: TRBV5-6; clone size: many; CDR3 protein: CASSLTGQREQYF; CDR3 DNA: TGTGCCAGCAGCTTGACGGGACAGCGGGAGCAGTACTTC
J gene: TRBJ2-2; D gene: -; CDR3 length: 17; V gene: TRBV7-2; clone size: few; CDR3 protein: CASSLAPSVGNTGELFF; CDR3 DNA: TGTGCCAGCAGCTTAGCCCCTAGCGTCGGGAACACCGGGGAGCTGTTTTTT
J gene: TRBJ1-4; D gene: -; CDR3 length: 14; V gene: TRBV20-1; clone size: once; CDR3 protein: CSAIQPGREEKLFF; CDR3 DNA: TGCAGTGCCATACAACCGGGACGCGAAGAAAAACTGTTTTTT
J gene: TRBJ1-1; D gene: -; CDR3 length: 14; V gene: TRBV5-4; clone size: many; CDR3 protein: CASSLGDGYTEAFF; CDR3 DNA: TGTGCCAGCAGCTTAGGGGACGGATACACTGAAGCTTTCTTT
J gene: TRBJ2-5; D gene: -; CDR3 length: 14; V gene: TRBV12-3/TRBV12-4; clone size: -; CDR3 protein: CASSEVPGGETQYF; CDR3 DNA: TGTGCCAGCAGCGAGGTCCCCGGCGGAGAGACCCAGTACTTC
J gene: TRBJ2-5; D gene: -; CDR3 length: 14; V gene: TRBV14; clone size: -; CDR3 protein: CASSQVEFQETQYF; CDR3 DNA: TGTGCCAGCAGCCAAGTTGAGTTCCAAGAGACCCAGTACTTC
J gene: TRBJ1-5; D gene: TRBD1; CDR3 length: 15; V gene: TRBV5-1; clone size: -; CDR3 protein: CASSEQGYSNQPQHF; CDR3 DNA: TGCGCCAGCAGCGAACAGGGGTATAGCAATCAGCCCCAGCATTTT